This T cell receptor beta chain was observed in a study of response to subunit inactivated influenza vaccine. This clonotype has only a few counts. Its matching antigen is unknown. The study's findings and limits: Researchers suggested that each seasonal influenza vaccination recruits few new T cells.

TCRdb re-called the RT-PCR reads through MiXCR, storing one row per CDR3 protein. The data contain 500,000 to 600,000 distinct CDR3 sequences, 13% of them singletons. The CDR3 is 19 residues long. Germline-derived CDR1 and CDR2 are MNHEY and SVGEGT. V was pared by 0 bases and J by 0 bases, with 14 bases of the junction left unmatched. The genes are TRBV6-2 or TRBV6-3 and TRBJ2-7, with 7 bases aligning to TRBD2. Specimen: PBMCs from blood, collected roughly 46 days after vaccination. This sequence originates from a man aged 45 to 65 who received an inactivated influenza vaccine. In nucleotides, the CDR3 is TGTGCCAGCAGTTACTCGATTATCCCCTCTAGCGGCAGCTCCTACGAGCAGTACTTC. Amino acids: CASSYSIIPSSGSSYEQYF.